This T cell receptor beta chain was recorded in a study of cytomegalovirus exposure and HLA in healthy donors. Germline CDR1 reads SGHDN; CDR2 reads FVKESK. This CDR3 has 13 residues. Study-wide results and limits: The study recorded some 160 TCR beta chains that were cytomegalovirus-associated.

Primers: 60 Vbeta forward and 13 Jbeta reverse. The assay was immunoSEQ multiplex PCR, and TCRdb's table has in-frame clones only and misses some. The table shows some 200,000 clones, with roughly 80% occurring only once. Of note for this clone: Its antigen is still unknown.

The V and J genes are TRBV14 and TRBJ2-5; 8 bases align to TRBD1. The tail of the sequence fits TRBJ2-7 better, so the J call may be wrong. This clonotype was obtained from a man aged 35-49 years in good health and CMV-seropositive. The sequencing input was PBMCs. The CDR3 DNA reads TGTGCCAGCAGCCCAGGGGGCGGGTACGAGCAGTACTTC. This encodes CASSPGGGYEQYF.